What follows are 15 T cell receptor beta chains derived from one specimen sequenced in a study of tumor-infiltrating lymphocytes in primary liver carcinoma. Taking about 18-32 mg of unsorted bulk tissue, the authors co-extracted RNA and DNA. A primer in the constant region served to generate TCR beta cDNA from 450 to 600 ng of total RNA. Three nested multiplex PCR rounds of slightly modified ARM-PCR generated TCR beta libraries. A C-beta reverse primer was combined with TRBV1-TRBV30 forward primers in the first two PCR rounds, and each round had 10 cycles. TCRdb reanalysed the multiplex PCR reads using MiXCR and keeps one entry per CDR3 protein. This sample has about 190,000 distinct CDR3 sequences, with around 85% found just once. What was sequenced was tumor tissue from primary liver carcinoma. Receptor source: a man between 40 and 49 years old with primary liver carcinoma and hepatitis B virus infection.

About this clonotype itself: The conserved phenylalanine or tryptophan normally closing the CDR3 is absent here, so this likely arose from a read error. V usage is TRBV29-1 and J usage is TRBJ2-7; 7 nucleotides match TRBD2. Germline-derived CDR1 and CDR2 are SQVTM and ANQGSEA. The CDR3 runs 14 residues. The CDR3 loop is CSASTAGDFSEQYS. For the CDR3, the DNA is TGCAGTGCTTCCACGGCGGGAGATTTCTCAGAGCAGTACTCC.

About this clonotype itself: The CDR3 end shows no conserved phenylalanine or tryptophan, and so a read error is likely. The chain uses TRBV28 and TRBJ1-2; D might be TRBD1 (5 bases). Germline values: CDR1 MDHEN, CDR2 SYDVKM. The CDR3 is 15 residues long. CDR3 DNA sequence: TGTGACAGCAGACTACCCGCGGCTGGGGGGAGGGGCTACACCTAC. The encoded protein is CDSRLPAAGGRGYTY.

As for this clonotype: The junction and the germline gene differ at one end; a read error may be behind it. The CDR3 nucleotides are TGTGCCAGCAGCACCTGGACAGCAGTCTATGGTTACACCTTC. As protein: CASSTWTAVYGYTF. The rearrangement links TRBV6-6 to TRBJ1-2; D is perhaps TRBD1 (6 bases). The CDR3 contains 14 residues. Germline V lookup: CDR1 MNHNY, CDR2 SVGAGI (reference sequence).

The DNA for the CDR3 is TGCAGCGTCGGCGCAGAGTGGGGTAAAAACACTGAAGCTTTCTTT. Its translation is CSVGAEWGKNTEAFF. The genes are TRBV29-1 and TRBJ1-1; D uncertain. The CDR3 length is 15 residues. Germline CDR1 and CDR2: SQVTM and ANQGSEA. With 6 bases removed from V and 2 bases from J, the gap between germline ends came to 19 bases.

The chain joins TRBV5-4 to TRBJ2-5; 10 bases agree with TRBD2. V lost 8 bases and J lost 9; bases outside the gene matches: 22. The CDR3 runs 17 residues. Germline V gives CDR1 SGHNT, CDR2 YYREEE (reference sequence). The CDR3 DNA reads as TGTGCCAGGTGTCCTACTAGCGGGAAAACTAAAGGGAGACCCCAGTACTTC. Translating gives CARCPTSGKTKGRPQYF.

The rearrangement links TRBV2 to TRBJ2-5; the D gene is possibly TRBD1 (5 bases). Germline CDR1 reads SNHLY; CDR2 reads FYNNEI. The V end lost 5 bases, the J end lost 0 bases, and 10 bases lay between the germline ends. The CDR3 contains 14 residues. As DNA, the CDR3 is TGTGCCAGCAGTAAGGACATTAACCAAGAGACCCAGTACTTC. It is translated as CASSKDINQETQYF.

As to this clonotype: One end of the junction does not line up with germline, which may come from a read error. The V gene is TRBV6-2 or TRBV6-3, the J gene TRBJ2-1; D is unclear. The CDR3 totals 12 residues. From germline, CDR1 is MNHEY and CDR2 SVGEGT. The CDR3 sequence: CVSSYSLRVQFF. As DNA, the CDR3 is TGTGTCAGCAGTTACTCTCTACGTGTGCAGTTCTTC.

With respect to this clonotype: Since no conserved phenylalanine or tryptophan closes the CDR3, a read error is the likely cause. The chain links TRBV11-1 to TRBJ2-7, with a weak D call TRBD2 (5 bases). This CDR3 region has 13 residues. CDR1 is SGHAT and CDR2 is FQDESV in the germline V gene (reference sequence). The CDR3: CASSSSRGGEQYI. Here the CDR3 DNA reads TGTGCCAGTAGCTCCTCACGGGGTGGCGAGCAGTACATC.

This clonotype occurred a few times. A much larger clonotype is one base distant, so this may be a read error. The chain carries TRBV12-3 or TRBV12-4 and TRBJ1-5; 8 positions match TRBD1. The junction had 4 bases not matched to a gene; V was cut back by 7 bases and J by 5 bases. The CDR3 sequence is 13 residues long. The CDR3 here is CASNTDRDQPQHF. The CDR3 bases are TGTGCCAGCAACACGGACAGGGATCAGCCCCAGCATTTT.

On this clonotype itself: Mismatch with germline at one junction end may stem from a read error. The chain uses TRBV4-2 and TRBJ2-1; TRBD2 matches 7 bases. The length of the CDR3 is 16 residues. The germline gives CDR1 LGHNA, CDR2 YNFKEQ. DNA of the CDR3: TGTGTCAGCAGCCAACTTAGCGGGTTCTCCTATAATGAGCAGTTCTTC. Translation: CVSSQLSGFSYNEQFF.

Details on this clonotype: Since the CDR3 does not end with the conserved phenylalanine or tryptophan, this likely comes from a read error. No DNA is shown, since the ends of the CDR3 on it are uncertain; the CDR3 is the one TCRdb lists. The V call is TRBV4-2, the J call TRBJ2-7. Germline V lookup: CDR1 LGHNA, CDR2 YNFKEQ. The CDR3 length equals 12 residues, ends included. This CDR3 reads CVSSQEAHEKYY.

This clonotype was seen only once. V and J are TRBV11-1 and TRBJ2-4; maybe TRBD2 (6 bases). This CDR3 spans 17 amino acids. Trimming cost V 4 bases and J 2 bases, with 18 bases left between them. Germline assignment: CDR1 SGHAT and CDR2 FQDESV (reference sequence). This CDR3 is CASSSPGTGGTKNIQYF. CDR3 sequence (DNA): TGTGCCAGCAGCTCACCAGGGACTGGCGGGACCAAAAACATTCAGTACTTC.

A note on this clonotype: A much bigger clone sits one base away, suggesting this may be a read error. The chain employs TRBV7-9 and TRBJ2-5; no definite D call. This CDR3 comprises 13 residues. The germline V gene has CDR1 SEHNR and CDR2 FQNEAQ (reference sequence). The CDR3 loop reads CASCLDFQETQYF. The CDR3 region has the DNA TGTGCCAGCTGCTTAGACTTCCAAGAGACCCAGTACTTC.

On this clonotype itself: One end of the junction fails to match germline, which may point to a read error. The chain has TRBV12-3 or TRBV12-4 and TRBJ2-5, with D tentatively TRBD1 (6 bases). The CDR3 is made up of 14 amino acids. CDR3 region: CASSSETGGETQYF. CDR3 nucleotide sequence: TGTGCAAGCAGTTCCGAGACAGGCGGAGAGACCCAGTACTTC.

In this sample, this clonotype turned up a few times. Germline is not matched at one junction end, which may reflect a read error. The chain uses TRBV11-2 and TRBJ2-7; the match to TRBD1 covers 8 bases. The CDR3 runs to 15 residues. Germline V lookup: CDR1 SGHAT, CDR2 FQNNGV. CDR3: CASSLRLTGENEQYF. DNA of the CDR3: TGTGCTAGCAGCTTACGGTTGACAGGGGAAAACGAGCAGTATTTC.